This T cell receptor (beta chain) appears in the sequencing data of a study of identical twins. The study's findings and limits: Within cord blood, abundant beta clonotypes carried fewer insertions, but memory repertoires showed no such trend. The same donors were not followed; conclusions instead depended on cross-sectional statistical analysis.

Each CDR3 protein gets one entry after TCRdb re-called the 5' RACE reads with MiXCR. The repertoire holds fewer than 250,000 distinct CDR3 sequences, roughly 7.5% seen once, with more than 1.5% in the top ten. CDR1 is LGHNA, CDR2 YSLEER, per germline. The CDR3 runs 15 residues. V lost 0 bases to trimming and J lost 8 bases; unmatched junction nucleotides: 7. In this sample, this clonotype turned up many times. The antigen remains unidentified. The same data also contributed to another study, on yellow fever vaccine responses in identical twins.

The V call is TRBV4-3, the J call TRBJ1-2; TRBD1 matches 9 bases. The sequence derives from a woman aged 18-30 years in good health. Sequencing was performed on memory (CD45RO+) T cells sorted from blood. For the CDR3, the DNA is TGCGCCAGCAGCCAAGAGGGGACAGGGCGTGCCGGCTACACCTTC. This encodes CASSQEGTGRAGYTF.